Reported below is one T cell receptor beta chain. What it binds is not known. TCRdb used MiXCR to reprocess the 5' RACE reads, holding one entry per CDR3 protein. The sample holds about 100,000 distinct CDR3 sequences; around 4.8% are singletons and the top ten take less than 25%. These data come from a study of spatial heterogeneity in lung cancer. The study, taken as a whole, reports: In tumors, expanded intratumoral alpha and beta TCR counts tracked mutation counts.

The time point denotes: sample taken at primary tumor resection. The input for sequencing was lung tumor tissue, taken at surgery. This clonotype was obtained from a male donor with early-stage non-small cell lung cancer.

In nucleotides, the CDR3 is TGTGCCAGCAGCCACCCCCCGGCAGATACGCAGTATTTT. This gives the protein CASSHPPADTQYF. The chain is built from TRBV28 and TRBJ2-3, with D unclear. The CDR3 is made up of 13 amino acids. Deletions cut 6 bases from V and 4 bases from J, with 11 bases between. Germline CDR1 and CDR2: MDHEN and SYDVKM.